A single sample gave rise to the 22 T cell receptor beta chains below, sequenced in a study of T cells in Graves' hyperthyroidism and ophthalmopathy. RNA transcripts provided the source from which TCR beta CDR3 regions were amplified. With the HTBI primer set, the TCR CDR3 went through a first round of RT-PCR. TCRdb re-called the multiplex PCR reads through MiXCR, storing one row per CDR3 protein. The sample lists 700,000 or so distinct CDR3 sequences; approximately 16% were seen once. Sequencing was carried out using blood. These receptors all stem from a man between 18 and 29 years old with Graves' hyperthyroidism.

CDR3 nucleotide sequence: TGTGCCAGCAGCGGGGCCGCGGCGCGAACAGATACGCAGTATTTT. Translation: CASSGAAARTDTQYF. This chain connects TRBV9 to TRBJ2-3; D gene unclear. The CDR3 runs to 15 residues. Germline values: CDR1 SGDLS, CDR2 YYNGEE. Trimming shortened V by 3 bases and J by 3 bases, and 14 bases separated the two germline ends.

The sample holds many counts of this clonotype. The CDR3 loop reads CSVEEGQLAIPRPPETQYF. The CDR3 region has the DNA TGCAGCGTTGAAGAGGGACAGTTGGCCATCCCCCGTCCTCCAGAGACCCAGTACTTC. The V call is TRBV29-1, the J call TRBJ2-5; 7 positions match TRBD1. With 0 bases clipped from V and 4 bases from J, the junction kept 20 bases outside the gene matches. The germline V gene has CDR1 SQVTM and CDR2 ANQGSEA. The CDR3 is 19 amino acids.

This clonotype has at least ten counts. The chain has TRBV12-3 or TRBV12-4 and TRBJ1-1; D is uncertain. V was clipped by 2 bases and J by 0 bases, with 7 bases between them. The CDR3 has 14 amino acids. The CDR3 nucleotides are TGTGCCAGCAGTTTACGGCAGATGAACACTGAAGCTTTCTTT. Its protein product is CASSLRQMNTEAFF.

The chain uses TRBV7-2 and TRBJ2-3; 10 bases map to TRBD2. J lost 1 base, V lost 4 bases, and 5 bases had no gene match. Germline V gene sequence: CDR1 SGHTA, CDR2 FQGNSA. This CDR3 has 16 residues. In nucleotides, the CDR3 is TGTGCCAGCAGCTGGGTAGCGGGAGGAGGCACAGATACGCAGTATTTT. This sequence encodes CASSWVAGGGTDTQYF.

This clonotype was seen a handful of times. This rearrangement joins TRBV14 to TRBJ1-1; no definite D call. Trimming took off 1 base at V and 5 bases at J, with 8 bases between the two ends. Germline loops: CDR1 SGHDN, CDR2 FVKESK. This CDR3 spans 13 amino acids. CDR3 amino acids: CASSQGTATEAFF. CDR3 sequence (DNA): TGTGCCAGCAGCCAAGGAACAGCAACTGAAGCTTTCTTT.

This clonotype was recorded many times. The gene calls are TRBV28 and TRBJ1-5; 7 bases fit TRBD1. V trimming: 3 bases; J trimming: 5 bases; junction bases outside the gene matches: 13. Germline CDR1 is MDHEN and CDR2 is SYDVKM. The CDR3 is made up of 17 amino acids. CDR3 bases: TGTGCCAGCAGTTTTGGGATGACAGGGCGAGGGGATCAGCCCCAGCATTTT. Its protein product is CASSFGMTGRGDQPQHF.

The chain carries TRBV20-1 and TRBJ2-7; D may be TRBD1 or TRBD2 (5 bases each). The CDR3 totals 16 residues. Germline V gives CDR1 DFQATT, CDR2 SNEGSKA (reference sequence). V was pared by 1 base and J by 1 base, with 17 bases between. CDR3 loop: CSARASGLVSSYEQYF. CDR3 bases: TGCAGTGCTAGAGCGTCGGGGCTCGTATCATCCTACGAGCAGTACTTC.

This clonotype was detected a few times. The chain uses TRBV27 and TRBJ2-2; D remains ambiguous. Trimming removed 5 bases at V and 6 bases at J, with 7 bases between. The CDR3 has 12 residues. Germline V gene lookup returns CDR1 MNHEY and CDR2 SMNVEV (reference sequence). CDR3 DNA: TGTGCCAGCAGTCAGAGGCCCGGGGAGCTGTTTTTT. Translating gives CASSQRPGELFF.

The chain employs TRBV25-1 and TRBJ1-4; a weak D match, TRBD1 (6 bases). This CDR3 region has 14 residues. Trimming shortened V by 9 bases and J by 5 bases, and 16 bases separated the two germline ends. Germline loops: CDR1 MGHDK, CDR2 SYGVNS. The CDR3 loop reads CARMGHPLNEKLFF. In DNA form, the CDR3 reads TGTGCCAGGATGGGACACCCACTCAATGAAAAACTGTTTTTT.

This CDR3 reads CSARAGGSDSGRATSTDTQYF. The CDR3 DNA reads TGCAGTGCTAGAGCCGGGGGCTCGGATAGCGGGAGGGCGACTAGCACAGATACGCAGTATTTT. The chain employs TRBV20-1 and TRBJ2-3; 11 bases line up with TRBD2. The CDR3 totals 21 residues. Trimming at V came to 1 base and at J to 0 bases, leaving 18 bases not matched to a gene. The germline V gene has CDR1 DFQATT and CDR2 SNEGSKA (reference sequence).

This clonotype came up many times. The CDR3 DNA is TGTGCCAGCCGCCGCTACAGGGGAGACACTGAAGCTTTCTTT. Translation: CASRRYRGDTEAFF. The rearrangement joins TRBV12-3 or TRBV12-4 to TRBJ1-1; 7 nucleotides align to TRBD1. The CDR3 runs to 14 residues. V lost 8 bases to trimming and J lost 3 bases; unmatched junction nucleotides: 9.

V and J are TRBV6-1 and TRBJ2-3; 8 nucleotides agree with TRBD2. V gave up 3 bases and J gave up 5 bases; unmatched junction bases: 13. The V gene's germline CDR1 is MNHNS and CDR2 SASEGT. This CDR3 comprises 17 residues. CDR3 nucleotides: TGTGCCAGCAGTGATTGGAACGGGAGGGCCCGATTAGATACGCAGTATTTT. Translation: CASSDWNGRARLDTQYF.

This sequence joins TRBV28 and TRBJ2-1; D gene unclear. Trimming left V 4 bases short and J 8 bases short, with 12 bases between. This CDR3 comprises 13 residues. CDR1 and CDR2 (germline): MDHEN, SYDVKM. The CDR3: CASSSPINDEQFF. DNA for the CDR3: TGTGCCAGCAGTTCCCCCATCAACGATGAGCAGTTCTTC.

This rearrangement joins TRBV6-1 to TRBJ2-5, with TRBD1 matching over 9 bases. This CDR3 has 14 residues. Losses at the gene ends were 4 bases for V and 2 bases for J; bases not matched to a gene: 2. CDR1 is MNHNS and CDR2 is SASEGT in the germline V gene. The CDR3 spells CASSADRGQETQYF. The CDR3 nucleotides read TGTGCCAGCAGTGCCGACAGGGGGCAAGAGACCCAGTACTTC.

This clonotype was counted at least ten times. This chain links TRBV7-9 with TRBJ2-7; D gene ambiguous. Trimming stripped 2 bases from V and 5 bases from J, with 13 bases between. Looked up from germline, CDR1 is SEHNR and CDR2 is FQNEAQ (reference sequence). The CDR3 extends over 14 amino acids. The CDR3 loop is CASSLQSPTDEQYF. DNA of the CDR3: TGTGCCAGCAGCTTACAGTCACCCACCGACGAGCAGTACTTC.

In its sample, this clonotype was seen many times. J is TRBJ2-5 and V is TRBV18; D gene uncertain. V gave up 0 bases and J gave up 7 bases, with 12 bases separating them. The CDR3 contains 14 residues. CDR1 and CDR2 from the germline V gene are KGHSH and LQKENI. The CDR3 DNA follows: TGTGCCAGCTCACCACCGGGCTTGGACGGGACCCAGTACTTC. Translated, it gives CASSPPGLDGTQYF.

This clonotype was recorded many times. J is TRBJ2-7 and V is TRBV6-2 or TRBV6-3; tentatively, D is TRBD2 (6 bases). CDR3 length: 12 residues. Trimming stripped 5 bases from V and 4 bases from J, with 9 bases between. From germline, CDR1 is MNHEY and CDR2 SVGEGT. The CDR3 DNA sequence: TGTGCCAGCAGTCATGGGACTTACGAGCAGTACTTC. As protein: CASSHGTYEQYF.

This clonotype was seen repeatedly, ten times or more. The chain employs TRBV3-1 and TRBJ2-7; D might be TRBD1 or TRBD2, each matching 5 bases. Germline assignment: CDR1 LGHDT and CDR2 YNNKEL (reference sequence). The CDR3 extends over 14 amino acids. Trimming shortened V by 2 bases and J by 1 base, and 9 bases separated the two germline ends. CDR3 in amino acids: CASSQRDGSYEQYF. The CDR3 bases are TGTGCCAGCAGCCAACGGGACGGATCCTACGAGCAGTACTTC.

This clonotype was detected a few times. Sequence at one end of the junction differs from germline and may be a read error. The chain employs TRBV6-9 and TRBJ2-3; perhaps TRBD1 as D (6 bases). Per the germline V gene, CDR1 is MNHGY and CDR2 is SVAAGI. The CDR3 has 18 amino acids. The CDR3 sequence: CASSYARRTEASTDTQCF. The CDR3 coding sequence is TGTGCCAGCAGTTACGCCCGCCGGACAGAAGCTAGCACAGATACGCAGTGTTTT.

This chain joins TRBV27 and TRBJ1-2; TRBD1 agrees at 12 bases. The germline CDR1 and CDR2 sequences are MNHEY and SMNVEV (reference sequence). V shed 5 bases, J shed 6 bases, and the junction held 16 bases outside the gene matches. The CDR3 is made up of 18 amino acids. CDR3 residues: CASSPNPGTGGVPDGYTF. CDR3 sequence (DNA): TGTGCCAGCAGTCCTAACCCCGGGACAGGGGGCGTTCCGGATGGCTACACCTTC.

The gene calls are TRBV19 and TRBJ2-5; 12 nucleotides match TRBD1. Germline CDR1 and CDR2: LNHDA and SQIVND (reference sequence). This CDR3 has 15 residues. V shed 7 bases, J shed 5 bases, and the junction held 8 bases outside the gene matches. The CDR3 sequence is CASTPGTGGPETQYF. The CDR3 DNA reads TGTGCCAGTACCCCCGGGACAGGGGGCCCGGAGACCCAGTACTTC.

This clonotype was detected a few times. V is TRBV10-3 and J is TRBJ1-1; 7 bases fit TRBD1. There are 13 residues in the CDR3. CDR1 is ENHRY, CDR2 SYGVKD, per germline. V shed 8 bases, J shed 1 base, and the junction held 4 bases outside the gene matches. The CDR3 region has the DNA TGTGCCATCCGGACAGGAGAGAACACTGAAGCTTTCTTT. This translates into CAIRTGENTEAFF.